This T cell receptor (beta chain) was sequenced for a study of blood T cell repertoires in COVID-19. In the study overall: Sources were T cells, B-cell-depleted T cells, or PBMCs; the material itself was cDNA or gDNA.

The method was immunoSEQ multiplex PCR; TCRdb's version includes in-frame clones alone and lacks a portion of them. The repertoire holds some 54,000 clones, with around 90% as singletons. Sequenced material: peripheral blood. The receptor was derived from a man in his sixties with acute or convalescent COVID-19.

CDR3 amino acids: CASSSRTAYLHF. For the CDR3, the DNA is TGTGCCAGCAGCTCCCGGACAGCCTATCTGCATTTT. The V gene is TRBV7-9, the J gene TRBJ1-5; D is possibly TRBD1 (6 bases). Between the trimmed V and J ends, which lost 4 bases and 15 bases, there was a span of 16 bases. Germline assignment: CDR1 SEHNR and CDR2 FQNEAQ (reference sequence). This CDR3 has 12 residues.